The 28 T cell receptor beta chains presented below share a single source sample, sequenced in a study of radiotherapy plus CTLA-4 blockade in lung cancer. The repertoire was sequenced with immunoSEQ multiplex PCR; TCRdb's copy has only in-frame clones and lacks some. This table has about 38,000 clones, around three quarters appearing once. This specimen was peripheral blood, taken from a patient treated with radiotherapy plus ipilimumab. Receptors were obtained from a human donor with non-small cell lung cancer who had stable disease on radiotherapy plus ipilimumab.

This clone has only a few counts. J is TRBJ2-5 and V is TRBV28; tentatively, D is TRBD1 (6 bases). The CDR3 runs 13 residues. Trimming took off 8 bases at V and 2 bases at J, with 12 bases between the two ends. Germline values: CDR1 MDHEN, CDR2 SYDVKM. The CDR3 sequence: CASSRGDQETQYF. CDR3 coding DNA: TGTGCCAGCTCCAGGGGAGATCAAGAGACCCAGTACTTC.

This chain uses TRBV7-9 with TRBJ1-4; TRBD1 aligns across 7 bases. The CDR3 runs to 14 residues. In germline, CDR1 is SEHNR, CDR2 FQNEAQ (reference sequence). V lost 5 bases and J lost 5; bases outside the gene matches: 5. The CDR3 DNA reads as TGTGCCAGCAGCATGGGACAGAGCAATGAAAAACTGTTTTTT. Translating it yields CASSMGQSNEKLFF.

This chain connects TRBV2 to TRBJ2-1, with D unresolved. The germline V and J ends were trimmed by 3 bases and 7 bases, with 7 bases remaining between them. There are 12 residues in the CDR3. Germline V gene data show CDR1 as SNHLY and CDR2 as FYNNEI. The CDR3 here is CASSEERNEQFF. The CDR3 coding sequence is TGTGCCAGCAGTGAGGAACGTAATGAGCAGTTCTTC.

The CDR3 sequence: CASSYPDISSGNTIYF. In DNA, the CDR3 is TGTGCCAGCAGCTACCCGGACATTAGCTCTGGAAACACCATATATTTT. This chain joins TRBV7-8 and TRBJ1-3; D perhaps matches TRBD1 (5 bases). The CDR3 is made up of 16 amino acids. Germline V gene lookup returns CDR1 SGHVS and CDR2 FQNEAQ. V dropped 4 bases and J dropped 0 bases, with 13 bases sitting between them.

The chain recombines TRBV20-1 with TRBJ1-1; weak D call: TRBD1 (5 bases). Germline V gene data show CDR1 as DFQATT and CDR2 as SNEGSKA (reference sequence). This CDR3 contains 11 residues. Trimming stripped 0 bases from V and 11 bases from J, with 10 bases between. In DNA, the CDR3 is TGCAGTGCTAGAGATTCCAGGGACGCTTTCTTT. Encoded protein: CSARDSRDAFF.

The chain links TRBV15 to TRBJ1-2; 8 bases line up with TRBD1. The ends lost 4 bases at V and 4 bases at J; junction bases unmatched: 8. The CDR3 length is 15 residues. Germline V gene sequence: CDR1 LNHNV, CDR2 YYDKDF (reference sequence). CDR3 protein: CATSIPGGSSYGYTF. In DNA, the CDR3 is TGTGCCACCAGCATTCCAGGGGGCTCCAGCTATGGCTACACCTTC.

This rearrangement joins TRBV6-5 to TRBJ1-5; unclear D gene. Trimming removed 6 bases at V and 0 bases at J, with 12 bases between. Germline CDR1 and CDR2: MNHEY and SVGAGI. This CDR3 comprises 15 residues. As DNA, the CDR3 is TGTGCCAGCAGCCTAGGGCGAAATAGCAATCAGCCCCAGCATTTT. It translates to CASSLGRNSNQPQHF.

The V call is TRBV18, the J call TRBJ1-1; no firm D call. Germline CDR1 and CDR2: KGHSH and LQKENI. Deletions cut 3 bases from V and 1 base from J, with 9 bases between. The CDR3 spans 14 residues. Here the CDR3 reads CASSPGSANTEAFF. The CDR3 bases are TGTGCCAGCTCACCCGGCAGCGCGAACACTGAAGCTTTCTTT.

The chain uses TRBV5-5 and TRBJ1-2; D uncertain. The CDR3 spans 13 residues. V gave up 6 bases and J gave up 3 bases, with 12 bases separating them. Germline values: CDR1 SGHKS, CDR2 YYEKEE (reference sequence). CDR3 protein: CASTPWEDYGYTF. In DNA, the CDR3 is TGTGCCAGCACCCCCTGGGAAGACTATGGCTACACCTTC.

CDR3 nucleotide sequence: TGTGCCAGCTTGGGTACGAGGACAGGGGGAACTGAAGCTTTCTTT. Translation: CASLGTRTGGTEAFF. V is TRBV2 and J is TRBJ1-1; the match to TRBD1 covers 10 bases. Germline CDR1 reads SNHLY; CDR2 reads FYNNEI. J lost 5 bases, V lost 8 bases, and 11 bases had no gene match. The CDR3 loop spans 15 amino acids.

The chain recombines TRBV28 with TRBJ2-1; 12 bases match TRBD1. Per germline, CDR1 MDHEN and CDR2 SYDVKM. The CDR3 is made up of 18 amino acids. The ends lost 1 base at V and 0 bases at J; junction bases unmatched: 4. The DNA of the CDR3 is TGTGCCAGCAGTTTATCGGGACAGGGGGCTAGCTCCTACAATGAGCAGTTCTTC. It translates to CASSLSGQGASSYNEQFF.

This chain uses TRBV19 with TRBJ2-1; TRBD1 matches 10 bases. This CDR3 comprises 15 residues. Looked up from germline, CDR1 is LNHDA and CDR2 is SQIVND (reference sequence). After removal of 6 bases from V and 10 bases from J, the junction contained 12 bases not matched to a gene. In DNA, the CDR3 is TGTGCCAGTAGCCCCCCGGGACAGGGGACCGGGGAGCAGTTCTTC. Protein sequence: CASSPPGQGTGEQFF.

The chain recombines TRBV7-2 with TRBJ2-1, with a possible D match to TRBD1 (5 bases). Trimming cost V 1 base and J 1 base, with 8 bases left between them. Germline V gives CDR1 SGHTA, CDR2 FQGNSA. The length of the CDR3 is 15 residues. This CDR3 is CASSLDPGSYNEQFF. In DNA form, the CDR3 reads TGTGCCAGCAGCTTAGATCCAGGGTCCTACAATGAGCAGTTCTTC.

V gene TRBV6-5 combines with J gene TRBJ1-1; 9 nucleotides line up with TRBD1. Germline loops: CDR1 MNHEY, CDR2 SVGAGI. The CDR3 is 14 amino acids. V was pared by 8 bases and J by 1 base, with 5 bases of the junction left unmatched. The CDR3 DNA reads as TGTGCCAGCGGCCGACAGGGGGGGAACACTGAAGCTTTCTTT. This encodes CASGRQGGNTEAFF.

The chain joins TRBV15 to TRBJ2-2; unclear D gene. There are 15 residues in the CDR3. The V end lost 3 bases, the J end lost 7 bases, and 15 bases lay between the germline ends. From germline, CDR1 is LNHNV and CDR2 YYDKDF (reference sequence). The CDR3 DNA sequence: TGTGCCACCAGCAGGTGTCCCCCCCGGTGCGGGGAGCTGTTTTTT. It yields the protein CATSRCPPRCGELFF.

This chain connects TRBV5-1 to TRBJ2-3; D remains unclear. The CDR3 runs 14 residues. Germline V CDR1 and CDR2: SGHRS, YFSETQ. Trimming took 4 bases from V and 4 from J, leaving 13 bases between them. The CDR3 sequence: CASSPGYLADTQYF. The CDR3 DNA reads as TGCGCCAGCAGCCCCGGATATCTTGCAGATACGCAGTATTTT.

This clone was detected only once. J is TRBJ1-1 and V is TRBV5-6, with 7 positions matching TRBD1. V shed 2 bases, J shed 3 bases, and the junction held 4 bases outside the gene matches. CDR1 and CDR2 (germline): SGHDT, YYEEEE. This CDR3 spans 14 amino acids. DNA for the CDR3: TGTGCCAGCAGCTTCCCCACAGGGGACACTGAAGCTTTCTTT. It yields the protein CASSFPTGDTEAFF.

The chain is built from TRBV5-6 and TRBJ1-5; 7 nucleotides agree with TRBD1. V lost 4 bases and J lost 4; bases outside the gene matches: 8. The germline V gene encodes CDR1 SGHDT and CDR2 YYEEEE. This CDR3 is built from 15 residues. The CDR3, as DNA: TGTGCCAGCAGCCTAAATAGACAGGGAAATCAGCCCCAGCATTTT. Amino acids: CASSLNRQGNQPQHF.

V is TRBV25-1 and J is TRBJ2-3; no definite D call. CDR3 length: 14 residues. V lost 7 bases and J lost 2, with 13 bases in between. Germline V gene lookup returns CDR1 MGHDK and CDR2 SYGVNS. CDR3 DNA sequence: TGTGCCAGCACCCCCCGGCTATTCACAGATACGCAGTATTTT. Its protein product is CASTPRLFTDTQYF.

A few counts support this clone. The rearrangement joins TRBV14 to TRBJ1-1; D is possibly TRBD1 (5 bases). Germline-derived CDR1 and CDR2 are SGHDN and FVKESK. The V gene lost 1 base and the J gene lost 4 bases, with 10 bases spanning the gap. The CDR3 consists of 14 residues. DNA of the CDR3: TGTGCCAGCAGCCAAGTTTTTGGGGGCACTGAAGCTTTCTTT. Translating it yields CASSQVFGGTEAFF.

The rearrangement joins TRBV27 to TRBJ2-1; D call uncertain. Germline V gives CDR1 MNHEY, CDR2 SMNVEV (reference sequence). V shed 9 bases and J shed 5 bases, with 14 bases lying between them. The CDR3 is 13 residues long. DNA for the CDR3: TGTGCCAGTAAAGAGTGGGCAGACAATGAGCAGTTCTTC. The encoded protein is CASKEWADNEQFF.

The V call is TRBV7-2, the J call TRBJ1-2; D unresolved. V lost 1 base, J lost 1 base, and 10 bases lay in between. The germline V gene encodes CDR1 SGHTA and CDR2 FQGNSA. This CDR3 has 15 amino acids. CDR3 in DNA: TGTGCCAGCAGCTTAGGACCACCTCTTAACTATGGCTACACCTTC. This sequence encodes CASSLGPPLNYGYTF. Variable domain in full (rest from reference TRBV7-2 and TRBJ1-2): GAGVSQSPSNKVTEKGKDVELRCDPISGHTALYWYRQSLGQGLEFLIYFQGNSAPDKSGLPSDRFSAERTGGSVSTLTIQRTQQEDSAVYLCASSLGPPLNYGYTFGSGTRLTVV.

As concerns this clone: Germline and junction disagree at one end, which may indicate a read error. The CDR3 spells CVSSSRDGYTF. The DNA for the CDR3 is TGCGTCAGCTCCTCCAGGGATGGCTACACCTTC. The rearrangement joins TRBV5-1 to TRBJ1-2; D is possibly TRBD1 (5 bases). CDR3 length equals 11 residues. Germline V lookup: CDR1 SGHRS, CDR2 YFSETQ.

A few counts support this clone. The CDR3 coding sequence is TGTGCCAGCATCGAAGGGGGACAGGGGAATGAAAAACTGTTTTTT. Amino acids: CASIEGGQGNEKLFF. V usage is TRBV7-9 and J usage is TRBJ1-4, with 10 bases that match TRBD1. The CDR3 consists of 15 residues. CDR1 is SEHNR, CDR2 FQNEAQ, per germline (reference sequence). V dropped 7 bases and J dropped 5; count of bases not matched to a gene: 7.

This clone was detected a few times. The V gene is TRBV7-3, the J gene TRBJ2-1; D remains ambiguous. CDR1 and CDR2 (germline): SGHTA, FQGTGA. CDR3 length equals 13 residues. The V end was cut by 5 bases, the J end by 6 bases, with 11 bases between. The CDR3 DNA follows: TGTGCCAGCAGCCCTTCTATCCTCAATGAGCAGTTCTTC. This gives the protein CASSPSILNEQFF. Full variable domain (missing parts from reference TRBV7-3 and TRBJ2-1): GAGVSQTPSNKVTEKGKYVELRCDPISGHTALYWYRQSLGQGPEFLIYFQGTGAADDSGLPNDRFFAVRPEGSVSTLKIQRTERGDSAVYLCASSPSILNEQFFGPGTRLTVL.

The chain is built from TRBV10-3 and TRBJ2-3, with 9 nucleotides matching TRBD1. The CDR3 is made up of 20 amino acids. Germline CDR1 and CDR2: ENHRY and SYGVKD. J was trimmed by 3 bases and V by 6 bases; bases with no gene match: 22. CDR3 region: CAISGGQGKSAGAGTDTQYF. The CDR3 DNA sequence: TGTGCCATCAGCGGGGGACAGGGAAAATCCGCCGGGGCCGGGACAGATACGCAGTATTTT.

The gene calls are TRBV9 and TRBJ1-1; D uncertain. The CDR3 runs 15 residues. V was pared by 0 bases and J by 0 bases, with 9 bases between. CDR1 is SGDLS and CDR2 is YYNGEE in the germline V gene. The CDR3 DNA reads as TGTGCCAGCAGCGTAGATACCACCGTGAACACTGAAGCTTTCTTT. Protein sequence: CASSVDTTVNTEAFF.

By sample share, this clone is medium-sized. CDR3 coding DNA: TGTGCCAGCAGCTGGGGACTGACAGGCACTGAAGCTTTCTTT. It codes for CASSWGLTGTEAFF. The chain is built from TRBV5-6 and TRBJ1-1; D is perhaps TRBD1 (6 bases). With 3 bases removed from V and 4 bases from J, the gap between germline ends came to 13 bases. The CDR3 has 14 residues. The germline V gene has CDR1 SGHDT and CDR2 YYEEEE.